This T cell receptor beta chain was retrieved from a study of tumor and adjacent non-tumor tissue in lung cancer. No cell sorting was done before RNA was extracted from the tissue. TCRbeta libraries were built with three rounds of nested PCR, modified from ARM-PCR. Via MiXCR, TCRdb re-called the multiplex PCR reads, giving one row per CDR3 protein. The sample yields about 68,000 distinct CDR3 sequences, roughly 56% seen once. V gave up 3 bases and J gave up 5 bases; unmatched junction bases: 5. CDR3 length equals 15 residues. Germline V gene data show CDR1 as SEHNR and CDR2 as FQNEAQ (reference sequence).

This chain links TRBV7-9 with TRBJ1-1; 11 bases agree with TRBD1. Sample: lung tumor tissue. The TCR originated in a man aged 50-59 years with non-small cell lung cancer. The CDR3 bases are TGTGCCAGCAGCTTTGGACAGGGGGCTTTTACTGAAGCTTTCTTT. Its protein is CASSFGQGAFTEAFF.